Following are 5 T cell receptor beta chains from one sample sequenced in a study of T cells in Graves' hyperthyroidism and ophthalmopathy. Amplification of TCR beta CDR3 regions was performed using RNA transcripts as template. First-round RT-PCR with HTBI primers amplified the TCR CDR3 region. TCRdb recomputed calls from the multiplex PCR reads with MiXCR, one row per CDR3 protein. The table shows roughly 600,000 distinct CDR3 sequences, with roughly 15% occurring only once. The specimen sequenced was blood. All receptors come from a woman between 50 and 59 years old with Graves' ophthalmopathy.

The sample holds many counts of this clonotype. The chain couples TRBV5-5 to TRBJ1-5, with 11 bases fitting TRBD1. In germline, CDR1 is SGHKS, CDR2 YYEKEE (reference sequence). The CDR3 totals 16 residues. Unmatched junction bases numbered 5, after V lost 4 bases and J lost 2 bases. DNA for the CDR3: TGTGCCAGCAGCCCCGGGACAGGGGGAGGCAATCAGCCCCAGCATTTT. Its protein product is CASSPGTGGGNQPQHF.

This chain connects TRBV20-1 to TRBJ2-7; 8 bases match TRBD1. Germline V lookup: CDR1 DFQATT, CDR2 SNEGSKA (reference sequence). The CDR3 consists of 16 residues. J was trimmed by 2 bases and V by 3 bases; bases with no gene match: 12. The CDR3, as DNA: TGCAGTGCTAGGGGCCGGGACAGGATTAGAACCTACGAGCAGTACTTC. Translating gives CSARGRDRIRTYEQYF.

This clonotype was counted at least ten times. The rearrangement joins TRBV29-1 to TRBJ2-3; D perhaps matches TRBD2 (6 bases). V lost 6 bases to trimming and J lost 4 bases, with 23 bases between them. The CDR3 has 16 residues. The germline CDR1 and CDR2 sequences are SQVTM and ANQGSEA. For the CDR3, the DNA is TGCAGCGTCGGTCGAGAGGGACTTGGAGGGCCAGATACGCAGTATTTT. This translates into CSVGREGLGGPDTQYF.

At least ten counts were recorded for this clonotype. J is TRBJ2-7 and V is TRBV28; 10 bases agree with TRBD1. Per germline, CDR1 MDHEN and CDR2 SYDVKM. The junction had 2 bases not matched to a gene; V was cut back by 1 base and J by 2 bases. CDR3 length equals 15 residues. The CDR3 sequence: CASSLFGTGAYEQYF. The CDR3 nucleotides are TGTGCCAGCAGTTTATTTGGGACAGGGGCCTACGAGCAGTACTTC.

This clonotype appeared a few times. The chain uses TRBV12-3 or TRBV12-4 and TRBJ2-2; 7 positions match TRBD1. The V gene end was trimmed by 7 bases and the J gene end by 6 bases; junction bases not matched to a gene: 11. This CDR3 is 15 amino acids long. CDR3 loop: CASIPGTEVAGELFF. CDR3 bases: TGTGCCAGCATCCCCGGGACAGAGGTAGCCGGGGAGCTGTTTTTT.